This T cell receptor (beta chain) emerged from a study of T cell responses to AZD1222 COVID-19 vaccine. Study conclusions and caveats: Per reports, nearly half of all spike-specific TCRs target regions that are unmutated in variants. In all cases, repertoires were sampled only after the peak T cell response. The sample set comprised mostly white British donors with more females, and clonal diversity was possibly underestimated. Spike-specific TCR repertoires showed rising breadth and depth after two AZD1222 doses.

To note about this clone: Its specificity is unknown.

The CDR3 is made up of 12 amino acids. The V gene's germline CDR1 is LGHDT and CDR2 YNNKEL (reference sequence). V lost 5 bases and J lost 13, with 12 bases in between. The table came from immunoSEQ multiplex PCR; TCRdb's copy has only in-frame clones and leaves some out. The sample consists of about 120,000 clones, less than 90% of them appearing once. The chain combines TRBV3-1 (or the pseudogene TRBV3-2) with TRBJ1-6; D is ambiguous. Material: peripheral blood, obtained on day 0 of AZD1222 vaccination. This sequence originates from an adult in good health. The CDR3 loop is CASSDALQPLHF. The CDR3 nucleotides are TGTGCCAGCAGCGACGCACTTCAGCCCCTCCACTTT.